This T cell receptor beta chain was captured in a study of regulatory T cells in long-lasting Graves disease. V shed 4 bases and J 6 bases; nucleotides not matched to a gene: 9. The germline V gene has CDR1 DFQATT and CDR2 SNEGSKA (reference sequence). This CDR3 has 16 residues. Arm-PCR with iRepertoire HTBI primers amplified the CDR3 regions for these TCR beta libraries. MiXCR, run by TCRdb on the multiplex PCR reads, gives a single entry per CDR3 protein. Of 450,000 to 600,000 distinct CDR3 sequences in the sample, roughly 12% were seen once. The time point denotes: newly diagnosed GD, antithyroid drugs for less than 3 months. The TCR library was made from RNA that had been extracted from PBMCs in TRIzol. These data also formed part of another study, on T cells in Graves' hyperthyroidism and ophthalmopathy.

The V and J genes are TRBV20-1 and TRBJ2-7, with 16 positions matching TRBD2. The TCR originated in a man aged 25-45 years with Graves disease. Source: peripheral blood mononuclear cells (PBMCs), taken at new diagnosis, from a patient treated with antithyroid drugs. The CDR3 protein is CSATPGLAGGWGEQYF. The CDR3 DNA follows: TGCAGTGCTACGCCGGGACTAGCGGGAGGGTGGGGCGAGCAGTACTTC.